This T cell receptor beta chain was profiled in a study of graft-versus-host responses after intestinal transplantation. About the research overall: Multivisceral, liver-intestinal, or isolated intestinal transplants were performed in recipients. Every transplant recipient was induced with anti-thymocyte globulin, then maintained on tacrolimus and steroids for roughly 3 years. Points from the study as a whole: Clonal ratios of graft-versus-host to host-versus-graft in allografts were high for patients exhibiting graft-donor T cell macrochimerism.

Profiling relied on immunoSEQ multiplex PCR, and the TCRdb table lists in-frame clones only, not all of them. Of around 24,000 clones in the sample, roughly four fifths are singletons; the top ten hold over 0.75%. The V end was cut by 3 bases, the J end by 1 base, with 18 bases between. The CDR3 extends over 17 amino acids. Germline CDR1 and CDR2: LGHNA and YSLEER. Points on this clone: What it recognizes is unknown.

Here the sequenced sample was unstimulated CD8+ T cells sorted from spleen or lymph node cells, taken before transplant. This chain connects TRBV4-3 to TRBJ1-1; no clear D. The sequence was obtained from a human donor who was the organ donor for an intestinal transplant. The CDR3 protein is CASSQALASTGNTEAFF. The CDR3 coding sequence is TGCGCCAGCAGCCAGGCACTAGCCTCGACCGGGAACACTGAAGCTTTCTTT.